This T cell receptor (beta chain) was retrieved from a study of blood T cell repertoires in COVID-19. At the level of the study: T cells, B-cell-depleted T cells, or PBMCs provided the cDNA or gDNA that served as material.

Clones were read by immunoSEQ multiplex PCR, and TCRdb kept only the in-frame ones, dropping some. The sample records a few hundred thousand clones, approximately 81% being singletons. The V gene end was trimmed by 3 bases and the J gene end by 4 bases; junction bases not matched to a gene: 1. The CDR3 runs 13 residues. Germline V gene data show CDR1 as SGHVS and CDR2 as FQNEAQ. The chain has TRBV7-8 and TRBJ1-2; TRBD1 agrees at 8 bases. This sequence originates from a woman between 18 and 29 years old with acute or convalescent COVID-19. Sequences were obtained from peripheral blood. As DNA, the CDR3 is TGTGCCAGCAGCTTTGGACAGGGCTATGGCTACACCTTC. Translation gives CASSFGQGYGYTF.